This is a list of T cell receptor beta chains from one sample in a study of CXCR3-negative and CXCR3-positive naive CD8 T cells. With the 5' RACE reads reprocessed, TCRdb shows one record per CDR3 protein and no DNA. The sample data list 70,000 to 100,000 distinct CDR3 sequences. Sequencing input: naive CXCR3- CD8+ T cells from blood. The receptors were gathered from a human donor in good health. Some clones in this sample may be carry-over from other donors' samples. Each CDR3 is given with its conserved first and last residue.

j_call cdr3_length v_call cdr3_aa
TRBJ2-7 13 TRBV19 CASSIGPGSWQYF
TRBJ1-4 14 TRBV12-3/TRBV12-4 CASSLAPGHEKLFF
TRBJ2-7 14 TRBV29-1 CSVSSEALTYEQYF
TRBJ2-3 15 TRBV7-9 CASSLGQGFSDTQYF
TRBJ2-4 13 TRBV9 CAWRLAGAEDQYF
TRBJ1-1 12 TRBV20-1 CSAREWNTEAFF
TRBJ1-4 17 TRBV12-3/TRBV12-4 CASSLSGGRWEDEKLFF
TRBJ2-1 13 TRBV29-1 CSVVPGSYNEQFF
TRBJ2-7 16 TRBV14 CASSHRLGQGSYEQYF
TRBJ2-1 17 TRBV3-1 CASSQGLNPDSYNEQFF
TRBJ2-1 19 TRBV20-1 CSASGHSKSVGSQPNEQFF
TRBJ2-2 13 TRBV23-1 CASSQESAGELFF
TRBJ2-5 16 TRBV6-6 CASSTSTRSVSETQYF
TRBJ2-7 15 TRBV30 CAWSVPHGGLYEQYF
TRBJ2-1 16 TRBV12-3/TRBV12-4 CASSLLLAGGRNEQFF
TRBJ2-1 14 TRBV11-2 CASSLGTRDPGQFF
TRBJ2-1 14 TRBV21-1 CASSREGSDNEQFF
TRBJ1-1 15 TRBV7-9 CASSYPTGTLNEAFF
TRBJ2-7 13 TRBV29-1 CSVRGGTLYEQYF
TRBJ2-4 13 TRBV13 CASSLWTKNIQYF
TRBJ2-1 16 TRBV20-1 CSARTREGSAYNEQFF
TRBJ2-1 15 TRBV24-1 CATSDVGQGVDEQFF
TRBJ2-7 15 TRBV28 CASSLFGNLIYEQYF
TRBJ2-3 17 TRBV28 CASGTPQGLGYTDTQYF
TRBJ2-2 19 TRBV20-1 CSARVVASGGAVGTGELFF
TRBJ2-7 14 TRBV5-1 CASSPRDYGYEQYF
TRBJ1-1 13 TRBV5-1 CASRTGFGTEAFF
TRBJ2-7 13 TRBV7-3 CASSLIGGKEQYF
TRBJ2-5 15 TRBV29-1 CSVERLGQSQETQYF
TRBJ2-2 15 TRBV29-1 CSVEDPGGDTGELFF
TRBJ2-3 20 TRBV6-2/TRBV6-3 CASSYGASGRANEATDTQYF
TRBJ1-5 16 TRBV21-1 CASSKSIQGRGQPQHF
TRBJ1-2 13 TRBV11-2 CASSVGTAYGYTF
TRBJ2-1 14 TRBV6-2/TRBV6-3 CASSPGGGRNEQFF
TRBJ1-2 15 TRBV13 CASSLGSRSGPGYTF
TRBJ2-5 13 TRBV14 CASMGRDRETQYF
TRBJ2-3 15 TRBV20-1 CSARVMWADTDTQYF
TRBJ2-7 13 TRBV12-3/TRBV12-4 CASKQGPSYEQYF
TRBJ2-5 16 TRBV3-1 CASSHHNGLAGETQYF
TRBJ2-7 15 TRBV4-1 CASSQEDRVWGEQYF
TRBJ1-2 16 TRBV5-1 CASSYDRGGRDYGYTF
TRBJ2-1 15 TRBV30 CALVLAPTQTNEQFF
TRBJ2-7 14 TRBV28 CASSFTGQGREQYF
TRBJ2-1 16 TRBV27 CASRGGAGLDLNEQFF